The 21 T cell receptor beta chains listed next were all sequenced from one sample in a study of blood T cell repertoires in COVID-19. Generated by immunoSEQ multiplex PCR, the TCRdb table keeps only in-frame clones and is missing some. Among 150,000 to 200,000 clones listed, around 84% were seen once. Sequenced sample: peripheral blood. Source of these receptors: a woman in her 70s with COVID-19, enrolled during active disease.

J is TRBJ2-5 and V is TRBV3-1 (or the pseudogene TRBV3-2); 10 bases fit TRBD2. In germline, CDR1 is LGHDT, CDR2 YNNKEL (reference sequence). The trim removed 5 bases at V and 2 bases at J, leaving 5 bases unmatched. The CDR3 sequence is 15 residues long. The CDR3 spells CASSLAGGGQETQYF. Written as DNA, the CDR3 is TGTGCCAGCAGCTTAGCGGGGGGAGGACAAGAGACCCAGTACTTC.

V is TRBV7-2 and J is TRBJ2-3; a weak D match, TRBD2 (5 bases). Germline CDR1 SGHTA, CDR2 FQGNSA. The CDR3 has 15 amino acids. Trimming pared 6 bases from V and 2 bases from J, leaving 15 bases between. CDR3 bases: TGTGCCAGCAGGATAAGCGGCCTTCTCACAGATACGCAGTATTTT. Encoded protein: CASRISGLLTDTQYF.

The rearrangement links TRBV30 to TRBJ1-3; D is ambiguous. This CDR3 region has 14 residues. The germline V gene encodes CDR1 GTSNPN and CDR2 SVGIG (reference sequence). The V and J ends lost 5 bases and 0 bases respectively, with 11 bases between them. The CDR3 region is CAWGTAASGNTIYF. CDR3 DNA sequence: TGTGCCTGGGGTACTGCGGCCTCTGGAAACACCATATATTTT.

CDR3 nucleotides: TGTGCCAGTAGTTTAGGGGAGGCCTACGAGCAGTACTTC. Amino acids: CASSLGEAYEQYF. The chain joins TRBV19 to TRBJ2-7, with a possible D match to TRBD2 (6 bases). This CDR3 has 13 amino acids. Trimming took 5 bases from V and 2 from J, leaving 10 bases between them. The germline V gene encodes CDR1 LNHDA and CDR2 SQIVND (reference sequence).

V and J are TRBV5-4 and TRBJ2-7; 8 bases line up with TRBD1. The germline V gene has CDR1 SGHNT and CDR2 YYREEE (reference sequence). The CDR3 consists of 13 residues. Trimming at V came to 5 bases and at J to 5 bases, leaving 6 bases not matched to a gene. The DNA of the CDR3 is TGTGCCAGCAGATCCAAACAGGGGGACGAGCAGTACTTC. Translating it yields CASRSKQGDEQYF. The full variable domain, in which reference TRBV5-4 and TRBJ2-7 provide the parts outside the CDR3, is ETGVTQSPTHLIKTRGQQVTLRCSSQSGHNTVSWYQQALGQGPQFIFQYYREEENGRGNFPPRFSGLQFPNYSSELNVNALELDDSALYLCASRSKQGDEQYFGPGTRLTVT.

The chain carries TRBV28 and TRBJ1-2, with TRBD1 identical over 7 bases. Germline CDR1 MDHEN, CDR2 SYDVKM. Trimming removed 7 bases from V and 3 bases from J; junction bases left unmatched: 8. The CDR3 runs to 14 residues. The CDR3 spells CASTPGRGDYGYTF. CDR3 nucleotide sequence: TGTGCCAGCACCCCCGGCAGGGGGGACTATGGCTACACCTTC.

The gene calls are TRBV6-6 and TRBJ1-2; 11 positions match TRBD1. The V gene's germline CDR1 is MNHNY and CDR2 SVGAGI (reference sequence). This CDR3 is 14 amino acids long. Trimming at V came to 10 bases and at J to 7 bases, leaving 11 bases not matched to a gene. The CDR3 is CATWTGGLPTGYTF. The CDR3 DNA is TGTGCCACCTGGACAGGGGGCTTGCCAACTGGCTACACCTTC.

The chain employs TRBV5-1 and TRBJ1-4, with D unresolved. The germline V and J ends were trimmed by 2 bases and 0 bases, with 8 bases remaining between them. CDR1 and CDR2 from the germline V gene are SGHRS and YFSETQ. The CDR3 runs 15 residues. As DNA, the CDR3 is TGCGCCAGCAGCTTCTCCGGAGCAACTAATGAAAAACTGTTTTTT. This codes for CASSFSGATNEKLFF. The full variable domain, its missing parts supplied by reference TRBV5-1 and TRBJ1-4, is KAGVTQTPRYLIKTRGQQVTLSCSPISGHRSVSWYQQTPGQGLQFLFEYFSETQRNKGNFPGRFSGRQFSNSRSEMNVSTLELGDSALYLCASSFSGATNEKLFFGSGTQLSVL.

The gene calls are TRBV30 and TRBJ2-6; 12 bases map to TRBD1. Germline CDR1 reads GTSNPN; CDR2 reads SVGIG (reference sequence). The V gene end was trimmed by 3 bases and the J gene end by 2 bases; junction bases not matched to a gene: 14. The CDR3 is made up of 20 amino acids. The CDR3: CAWRRDFRGQGAAGANVLTF. The CDR3, as DNA: TGTGCCTGGAGAAGGGATTTTCGGGGACAGGGGGCGGCTGGGGCCAACGTCCTGACTTTC.

This rearrangement joins TRBV24-1 to TRBJ2-1, with 8 positions matching TRBD2. The junction had 7 bases not matched to a gene; V was cut back by 3 bases and J by 7 bases. Per the germline V gene, CDR1 is KGHDR and CDR2 is SFDVKD. The CDR3 extends over 15 amino acids. CDR3 bases: TGTGCCACCAGTGATCCGTCTAGCGGGTATAATGAGCAGTTCTTC. It translates to CATSDPSSGYNEQFF.

In nucleotides, the CDR3 is TGCAGTGCTCCCCCGGGAATTGAAGCTTTCTTT. The encoded protein is CSAPPGIEAFF. This chain uses TRBV20-1 with TRBJ1-1; D is unclear. The CDR3 totals 11 residues. Germline lookup yields CDR1 DFQATT and CDR2 SNEGSKA (reference sequence). V was pared by 5 bases and J by 7 bases, with 11 bases between.

This chain connects TRBV6-1 to TRBJ1-6; D remains ambiguous. Germline V gene lookup returns CDR1 MNHNS and CDR2 SASEGT. The CDR3 totals 15 residues. The V gene lost 2 bases and the J gene lost 7 bases, with 12 bases spanning the gap. The chain's CDR3 is CASSEQSGWNSPLHF. The DNA of the CDR3 is TGTGCCAGCAGTGAACAATCCGGGTGGAATTCACCCCTCCACTTT.

The V gene is TRBV27, the J gene TRBJ2-7; TRBD2 matches 7 bases. CDR1 and CDR2 (germline): MNHEY, SMNVEV (reference sequence). J gave up 1 base and V 4 bases, and 10 bases lay outside the gene matches. The CDR3 is 16 residues long. The CDR3 DNA reads TGTGCCAGCAGTTCTTTGCGGAGCGGGGCTTCCTACGAGCAGTACTTC. Protein sequence: CASSSLRSGASYEQYF.

The chain combines TRBV5-1 with TRBJ2-4; 10 bases map to TRBD2. The J segment lost 0 bases and the V segment lost 4 bases, leaving 10 bases of the junction unmatched. CDR1 is SGHRS, CDR2 YFSETQ, per germline. The CDR3 contains 18 residues. The CDR3 DNA follows: TGCGCCAGCAGCGCCACTAGCGGGACAAGATTAGCCAAAAACATTCAGTACTTC. Amino acid sequence: CASSATSGTRLAKNIQYF.

This clone was counted between two and nine times. V is TRBV2 and J is TRBJ2-7, with D maybe TRBD2 (5 bases). With 6 bases removed from V and 3 bases from J, the gap between germline ends came to 9 bases. Per the germline V gene, CDR1 is SNHLY and CDR2 is FYNNEI. The CDR3 is 12 amino acids. CDR3 residues: CASRDLIYEQYF. The CDR3 region has the DNA TGTGCCAGCAGGGACTTAATCTACGAGCAGTACTTC. Full variable domain (missing parts from reference TRBV2 and TRBJ2-7): EPEVTQTPSHQVTQMGQEVILRCVPISNHLYFYWYRQILGQKVEFLVSFYNNEISEKSEIFDDQFSVERPDGSNFTLKIRSTKLEDSAMYFCASRDLIYEQYFGPGTRLTVT.

The CDR3 region has the DNA TGTGCCAGCAGCCCACACGAGGGGGAATCTGGAAACACCATATATTTT. Protein: CASSPHEGESGNTIYF. The chain couples TRBV3-1 (or the pseudogene TRBV3-2) to TRBJ1-3; maybe TRBD1 (6 bases). This CDR3 is built from 16 residues. Germline values: CDR1 LGHDT, CDR2 YNNKEL (reference sequence). With 4 bases removed from V and 1 base from J, the gap between germline ends came to 14 bases.

This clone turned up a few times. The chain is built from TRBV6-1 and TRBJ1-2; the D gene is possibly TRBD1 (5 bases). The CDR3 loop spans 17 amino acids. With 2 bases removed from V and 5 bases from J, the gap between germline ends came to 21 bases. The V gene's germline CDR1 is MNHNS and CDR2 SASEGT. The CDR3 reads CASSEYSPGRDLYGYTF. CDR3 in DNA: TGTGCCAGCAGTGAATATTCCCCTGGGCGGGACCTTTATGGCTACACCTTC.

This clone was seen more than once but under ten times. J is TRBJ1-2 and V is TRBV14; D might be TRBD1 (5 bases). The germline V gene has CDR1 SGHDN and CDR2 FVKESK. The V end lost 5 bases, the J end lost 8 bases, and 18 bases lay between the germline ends. The CDR3 totals 14 residues. The CDR3 DNA reads as TGTGCCAGCAGCACTGGACAATTTTTTTACGGCTACACCTTC. As protein: CASSTGQFFYGYTF.

The gene calls are TRBV14 and TRBJ1-1; D is perhaps TRBD1 (5 bases). Per germline, CDR1 SGHDN and CDR2 FVKESK. Between the trimmed V and J ends, which lost 3 bases and 3 bases, there was a span of 11 bases. CDR3 size: 14 residues. The CDR3 DNA reads TGTGCCAGCAGCCAGCTATGGGGGGACACTGAAGCTTTCTTT. Its protein product is CASSQLWGDTEAFF.

The chain uses TRBV6-5 and TRBJ1-4; tentative D call: TRBD1 (5 bases). The CDR3 loop spans 13 amino acids. Trimming stripped 8 bases from V and 7 bases from J, with 14 bases between. Germline V gene data show CDR1 as MNHEY and CDR2 as SVGAGI. CDR3 nucleotides: TGTGCCAGCCGCGCGGGGGGAATTGAAAAACTGTTTTTT. Translating it yields CASRAGGIEKLFF.

The chain has TRBV6-2 or TRBV6-3 and TRBJ2-3; 8 positions match TRBD2. J lost 1 base, V lost 0 bases, and 12 bases had no gene match. This CDR3 is built from 19 residues. Germline loops: CDR1 MNHEY, CDR2 SVGEGT. CDR3 residues: CASSYSMASGSFRTDTQYF. CDR3 coding DNA: TGTGCCAGCAGTTACTCGATGGCTAGCGGGTCCTTTCGCACAGATACGCAGTATTTT.